This entry features one TCR beta chain sequence. The antigen is not known. This sample also contains other DNA sequences that code for the same CDR3. The sample originates from a study of shared clonotypes between healthy human individuals. Study-level information: For every donor, three CD4 naive, three CD4 memory, two CD8 naive and one CD8 memory plates were used.

The CDR3 is made up of 14 amino acids. Deletions cut 0 bases from V and 2 bases from J, with 5 bases between. Germline CDR1 SGHRS, CDR2 YFSETQ. The test was conducted at deep level. Profiling relied on immunoSEQ multiplex PCR, and the TCRdb table lists in-frame clones only, not all of them. Of about 1 million clones listed, 75% are singletons. Overall study results and limits: Sequencing of the sorted subsets was shown by rarefaction to be incomplete despite large depth. The four-donor shared clonotypes exceeded non-shared clonotypes in generation probability, with non-shared ones scoring lower.

Sequencing was carried out using memory CD4+ T cells sorted from blood. This sample's subset: CD45RA-negative fraction. V is TRBV5-1 and J is TRBJ2-2; D gene ambiguous. The clonotype comes from a man aged 18 to 30 in good health. CDR3 sequence reads: CASSLGGNTGELFF. The CDR3 DNA reads TGCGCCAGCAGCTTGGGCGGTAACACCGGGGAGCTGTTTTTT.